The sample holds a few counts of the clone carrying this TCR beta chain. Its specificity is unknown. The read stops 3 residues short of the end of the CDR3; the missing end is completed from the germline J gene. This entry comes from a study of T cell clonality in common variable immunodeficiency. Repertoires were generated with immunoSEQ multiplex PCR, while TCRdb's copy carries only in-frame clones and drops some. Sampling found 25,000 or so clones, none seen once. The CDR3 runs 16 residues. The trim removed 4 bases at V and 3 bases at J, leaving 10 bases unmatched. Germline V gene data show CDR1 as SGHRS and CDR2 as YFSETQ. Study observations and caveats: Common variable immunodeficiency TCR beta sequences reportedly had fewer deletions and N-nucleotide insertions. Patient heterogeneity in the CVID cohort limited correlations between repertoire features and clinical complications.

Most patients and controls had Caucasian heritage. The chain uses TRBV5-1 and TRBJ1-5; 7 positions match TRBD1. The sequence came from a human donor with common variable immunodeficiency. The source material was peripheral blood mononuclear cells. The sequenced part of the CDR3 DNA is TGCGCCAGCAGCCCCGGACAGGTTAATGTCAATCAGCCC. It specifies CASSPGQVNVNQP. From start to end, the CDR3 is CASSPGQVNVNQPQHF.